The 4 T cell receptor beta chains given below trace back to one sample, sequenced in a study of brain T cells in children with intractable seizures. Sequencing used immunoSEQ multiplex PCR; TCRdb keeps in-frame clones, though not all of them. The sample contains 60,000 to 85,000 clones, more than 85% of which appear only once. Sequences were derived from peripheral blood, sampled at surgery. The receptors stem from a boy younger than two with tuberous sclerosis and intractable seizures.

The genes are TRBV6-5 and TRBJ2-6; D unclear. Germline V CDR1 and CDR2: MNHEY, SVGAGI. CDR3 length: 14 residues. Trimming stripped 6 bases from V and 0 bases from J, with 6 bases between. The CDR3, as DNA: TGTGCCAGCAGGTTCCGCTCTGGGGCCAACGTCCTGACTTTC. It translates to CASRFRSGANVLTF.

The genes are TRBV5-1 and TRBJ2-3; TRBD1 agrees at 7 bases. CDR3 length: 12 residues. Losses at the gene ends were 4 bases for V and 6 bases for J; bases not matched to a gene: 2. The germline CDR1 and CDR2 sequences are SGHRS and YFSETQ. CDR3 nucleotide sequence: TGCGCCAGCAGCCTGACAGGGGATACGCAGTATTTT. This translates into CASSLTGDTQYF.

The rearrangement joins TRBV30 to TRBJ1-3, with D unclear. The CDR3 extends over 13 amino acids. CDR1 is GTSNPN, CDR2 SVGIG, per germline (reference sequence). V lost 0 bases and J 2 bases, leaving 5 bases between the germline ends. CDR3 nucleotide sequence: TGTGCCTGGAGTGTGGGTGCTGGAAACACCATATATTTT. Protein sequence: CAWSVGAGNTIYF.

The V gene is TRBV4-2, the J gene TRBJ2-7; TRBD2 might be the D (6 bases). The CDR3 spans 15 residues. V was cut by 1 base and J by 0 bases, with 10 bases left in between. CDR1 is LGHNA and CDR2 is YNFKEQ in the germline V gene. The CDR3 DNA sequence: TGTGCCAGCAGCCAAGGGACTAAAGTCTCCTACGAGCAGTACTTC. Translating gives CASSQGTKVSYEQYF.